The 23 T cell receptor beta chains below were found in one sample sequenced in a study of regulatory T cells in long-lasting Graves disease. The time point was: newly diagnosed GD, antithyroid drugs for less than 3 months. PBMCs provided the RNA from which the TCR library was made. Building the TCR beta libraries relied on iRepertoire HTBI primers, and CDR3 regions underwent Arm-PCR. MiXCR was run by TCRdb on the multiplex PCR reads, yielding one entry per CDR3 protein. The profile covers about 610,000 distinct CDR3 sequences, with roughly a sixth appearing a single time and 12% taken by the ten largest. This same sample was also part of a study on T cells in Graves' hyperthyroidism and ophthalmopathy.

Here the sequenced sample was peripheral blood mononuclear cells (PBMCs), taken at new diagnosis, from a patient treated with antithyroid drugs. The source of these receptors is a man between 18 and 29 years old with Graves disease.

This clonotype occurred many times. The chain combines TRBV27 with TRBJ2-7, with TRBD2 identical over 9 bases. Germline assignment: CDR1 MNHEY and CDR2 SMNVEV (reference sequence). V shed 2 bases and J 0 bases; nucleotides not matched to a gene: 2. The CDR3 spans 15 residues. The CDR3 nucleotides are TGTGCCAGCAGTTTAAGGGGACTAGCCTCCTACGAGCAGTACTTC. This sequence encodes CASSLRGLASYEQYF.

This clonotype turned up a few times. Its ends do not fully match the called genes, so a read error is possible. The chain has TRBV11-3 and TRBJ2-7; no clear D. Germline V gene lookup returns CDR1 SGHNT and CDR2 YENEEA. The CDR3 extends over 13 amino acids. CDR3 DNA sequence: TGTGCCAGCAGCTTAGGTGACTCCTACGAGCGGTACTTC. Its protein is CASSLGDSYERYF.

The sample holds a few counts of this clonotype. The rearrangement links TRBV20-1 to TRBJ2-1; D gene ambiguous. Per the germline V gene, CDR1 is DFQATT and CDR2 is SNEGSKA (reference sequence). Trimming pared 6 bases from V and 4 bases from J, leaving 13 bases between. The CDR3 consists of 13 residues. The CDR3 loop is CSATRTEYNEQFF. The CDR3, as DNA: TGCAGTGCGACCCGGACGGAGTACAATGAGCAGTTCTTC.

The rearrangement links TRBV27 to TRBJ1-5, with unresolved D. Germline V gene data show CDR1 as MNHEY and CDR2 as SMNVEV (reference sequence). The CDR3 loop spans 15 amino acids. V was shortened by 6 bases and J by 0 bases, with 12 bases between the two germline ends. The CDR3 region has the DNA TGTGCCAGCAGACGAGACACCTATAGCAATCAGCCCCAGCATTTT. It specifies CASRRDTYSNQPQHF.

In this sample, this clonotype turned up many times. The rearrangement uses TRBV5-1 and TRBJ1-1; D may be TRBD1 (5 bases). Trimming removed 4 bases at V and 3 bases at J, with 13 bases between. Germline V gene data show CDR1 as SGHRS and CDR2 as YFSETQ. The CDR3 extends over 14 amino acids. The CDR3: CASSTFGGDTEAFF. Here the CDR3 DNA reads TGCGCCAGCAGCACCTTCGGGGGTGACACTGAAGCTTTCTTT.

This clonotype occurred many times. The V and J genes are TRBV7-8 and TRBJ2-7; 7 nucleotides line up with TRBD2. The trim removed 3 bases at V and 5 bases at J, leaving 13 bases unmatched. This CDR3 comprises 16 residues. CDR1 and CDR2 from the germline V gene are SGHVS and FQNEAQ. The CDR3 is CASSFEAGAPNDEQYF. The CDR3 nucleotides read TGTGCCAGCAGCTTTGAGGCGGGAGCCCCGAACGACGAGCAGTACTTC. Full variable domain (outside the CDR3, taken from reference TRBV7-8 and TRBJ2-7): GAGVSQSPRYKVAKRGQDVALRCDPISGHVSLFWYQQALGQGPEFLTYFQNEAQLDKSGLPSDRFFAERPEGSVSTLKIQRTQQEDSAVYLCASSFEAGAPNDEQYFGPGTRLTVT.

This clonotype appeared a few times. This chain links TRBV6-2 or TRBV6-3 with TRBJ1-5; tentatively, D is TRBD1 (5 bases). The CDR3 is made up of 15 amino acids. Trimming left V 7 bases short and J 3 bases short, with 16 bases between. The germline V gene encodes CDR1 MNHEY and CDR2 SVGEGT. CDR3 nucleotide sequence: TGTGCCAGCAACCCCACTTGGGGCAACAATCAGCCCCAGCATTTT. Translation: CASNPTWGNNQPQHF.

With respect to this clonotype: Germline and junction disagree at one end, which may indicate a read error. The chain carries TRBV4-1 and TRBJ2-1; D unresolved. The CDR3 is 12 amino acids. Germline loops: CDR1 MGHRA, CDR2 YSYEKL. CDR3 sequence reads: CAGSDDGGEQFF. The CDR3 region has the DNA TGCGCCGGCAGCGACGACGGTGGTGAGCAGTTCTTC.

At least ten counts were recorded for this clonotype. The chain employs TRBV28 and TRBJ2-7; tentative D call: TRBD1 (6 bases). The germline CDR1 and CDR2 sequences are MDHEN and SYDVKM. The V and J ends lost 6 bases and 1 base respectively, with 13 bases between them. The CDR3 runs 14 residues. Here the CDR3 DNA reads TGTGCCAGCAGGACCGGGACATATTCCTACGAGCAGTACTTC. This gives the protein CASRTGTYSYEQYF.

This clonotype was recorded a few times. The CDR3 does not close with the conserved phenylalanine or tryptophan, likely indicating a read error. The rearrangement links TRBV24-1 to TRBJ1-1, with D possibly being TRBD1 (5 bases). The CDR3 totals 13 residues. V lost 10 bases and J 0 bases, leaving 11 bases between the germline ends. Germline lookup yields CDR1 KGHDR and CDR2 SFDVKD. Written as DNA, the CDR3 is TGTGCCACTGGGGACGGATTGAACACTGAAGCTTTCTCT. This encodes CATGDGLNTEAFS.

This clonotype was observed a few times. The genes are TRBV11-2 and TRBJ2-3; 9 positions agree with TRBD2. Trimming removed 1 base from V and 1 base from J; junction bases left unmatched: 18. The germline gives CDR1 SGHAT, CDR2 FQNNGV. This CDR3 has 21 amino acids. CDR3 region: CASSLVRPRGGSGRGTDTQYF. The CDR3, as DNA: TGTGCCAGCAGCTTAGTGAGACCCCGCGGAGGTAGCGGGAGAGGCACAGATACGCAGTATTTT.

This clonotype showed up just a few times. The rearrangement uses TRBV3-1 and TRBJ2-7, with D unresolved. The CDR3 runs 14 residues. V lost 11 bases and J lost 0, with 17 bases in between. Germline V gene data show CDR1 as LGHDT and CDR2 as YNNKEL (reference sequence). The DNA of the CDR3 is TGTGCCTCCCGCCGCGGTCCAAGCTCCTACGAGCAGTACTTC. Protein sequence: CASRRGPSSYEQYF.

This clonotype has a count of ten or more. The gene calls are TRBV29-1 and TRBJ1-2, with a tentative D call TRBD1 (5 bases). Germline CDR1 is SQVTM and CDR2 is ANQGSEA. Trimming shortened V by 5 bases and J by 3 bases, and 13 bases separated the two germline ends. This CDR3 contains 13 residues. The CDR3 region is CSVKTGGDYGYTF. As DNA, the CDR3 is TGCAGCGTTAAAACTGGGGGTGACTATGGCTACACCTTC.

A remark on this clonotype: A read error may be the cause here, since a much bigger clone is one base away. The chain couples TRBV11-2 to TRBJ1-2; the match to TRBD1 covers 9 bases. With V trimmed by 5 bases and J by 6 bases, 4 bases remained unmatched. Germline-derived CDR1 and CDR2 are SGHAT and FQNNGV. The CDR3 has 13 residues. The CDR3 coding sequence is TGTGCCAGCAGCACGGGACAGGGCGATGGCTACACCTTC. Translation: CASSTGQGDGYTF.

This clonotype was observed at least ten times. J is TRBJ1-5 and V is TRBV27; perhaps TRBD1 as D (5 bases). Trimming left V 6 bases short and J 2 bases short, with 20 bases between. The CDR3 is 17 amino acids. Looked up from germline, CDR1 is MNHEY and CDR2 is SMNVEV (reference sequence). CDR3: CASRRYSGPGGNQPQHF. Here the CDR3 DNA reads TGTGCCAGCAGACGATACAGCGGCCCGGGGGGCAATCAGCCCCAGCATTTT.

As to this clonotype: This may stem from a read error, because a much larger clone lies one nucleotide away. The V gene is TRBV11-2, the J gene TRBJ2-1; TRBD1 is a possible D gene (6 bases). The CDR3 runs to 14 residues. Germline V CDR1 and CDR2: SGHAT, FQNNGV. The CDR3 DNA follows: TGTGCCGGCAGCTTAGATCCAGGGGCTGATGAGCAGTTCTTC. This codes for CAGSLDPGADEQFF.

The V gene is TRBV6-2 or TRBV6-3, the J gene TRBJ1-5, with TRBD1 matching 8 bases. The CDR3 consists of 16 residues. The trim removed 5 bases at V and 1 base at J, leaving 7 bases unmatched. Germline CDR1 reads MNHEY; CDR2 reads SVGEGT. The CDR3 nucleotides read TGTGCCAGCAGTCTCTCGGACAGGGACAGCAATCAGCCCCAGCATTTT. Protein sequence: CASSLSDRDSNQPQHF.

The V call is TRBV20-1, the J call TRBJ2-3; D call uncertain. V lost 3 bases and J lost 4, with 5 bases in between. The CDR3 has 11 residues. The V gene's germline CDR1 is DFQATT and CDR2 SNEGSKA (reference sequence). CDR3 residues: CSASFADTQYF. CDR3 DNA: TGCAGTGCTAGTTTCGCAGATACGCAGTATTTT.

In this sample, this clonotype turned up a few times. The chain employs TRBV27 and TRBJ2-3; D may be TRBD2 (6 bases). The CDR3 is made up of 15 amino acids. The V end was cut by 4 bases, the J end by 0 bases, with 11 bases between. Germline V gives CDR1 MNHEY, CDR2 SMNVEV (reference sequence). For the CDR3, the DNA is TGTGCCAGCAGTTCCGGGACTGTTAGCACAGATACGCAGTATTTT. Its protein is CASSSGTVSTDTQYF.

The V gene is TRBV19, the J gene TRBJ1-1; TRBD1 aligns across 7 bases. The V gene's germline CDR1 is LNHDA and CDR2 SQIVND (reference sequence). Trimming removed 3 bases from V and 5 bases from J; junction bases left unmatched: 3. The CDR3 is made up of 13 amino acids. The CDR3 DNA is TGTGCCAGTAGTATCCCGGGACAGACTGAAGCTTTCTTT. This translates into CASSIPGQTEAFF.

This clonotype has at least ten counts. This chain uses TRBV18 with TRBJ1-2; D unclear. CDR1 KGHSH and CDR2 LQKENI come from the germline V gene. This CDR3 region has 13 residues. V was clipped by 4 bases and J by 0 bases, with 6 bases between them. The CDR3: CASSQGANYGYTF. Written as DNA, the CDR3 is TGTGCCAGCTCACAGGGAGCTAACTATGGCTACACCTTC.

The V gene is TRBV25-1, the J gene TRBJ2-2; possible D gene TRBD2, 5 bases. CDR1 and CDR2 from the germline V gene are MGHDK and SYGVNS. The CDR3 covers 13 residues. The ends were cut back, 2 bases at V and 9 bases at J, with 10 bases in the middle. CDR3: CASSEQRSRELFF. In nucleotides, the CDR3 is TGTGCCAGCAGTGAACAGCGGAGTAGGGAGCTGTTTTTT.

This chain links TRBV5-6 with TRBJ2-5; 9 bases line up with TRBD2. V was pared by 4 bases and J by 4 bases, with 5 bases of the junction left unmatched. Germline assignment: CDR1 SGHDT and CDR2 YYEEEE. The CDR3 is 14 residues long. The CDR3 protein is CASSEGLASETQYF. The CDR3 nucleotides read TGTGCCAGCAGCGAGGGACTAGCTTCAGAGACCCAGTACTTC.